Here is one T cell receptor (beta chain) with its context. The sample comes from a study of human thymus T cells. Corrective heart surgery yielded resections, and these provided the thymus tissue. The V and J ends lost 0 bases and 0 bases respectively, with 14 bases between them. The CDR3 runs 18 residues. The V gene's germline CDR1 is LGHNA and CDR2 YNFKEQ. Produced via immunoSEQ multiplex PCR; TCRdb's table is partial and in-frame only. The table includes about 78,000 clones, approximately 96% detected once. Sequencing was carried out using thymus tissue. The rearrangement links TRBV4-2 to TRBJ1-4; D perhaps matches TRBD1 (5 bases). The TCR comes from a boy in the first two years of life with a congenital heart defect but otherwise immunologically healthy. The CDR3 bases are TGTGCCAGCAGCCAAGAGACGGTTGCGGGGGCAACTAATGAAAAACTGTTTTTT. Amino acids: CASSQETVAGATNEKLFF.